This is a list of T cell receptor beta chains from one sample in a study of Tregs in tolerant kidney transplant recipients. The data were produced by immunoSEQ multiplex PCR, yet TCRdb's version contains in-frame clones alone and is incomplete. The sample lists over 50,000 clones; 75% to 90% were seen once. The starting material was Tregs from blood, obtained before the transplant. The receptors stem from a human donor who received a combined kidney and bone marrow transplant. The CDR3 runs from the conserved cysteine through the conserved F or W. The D gene is left open where the match is weak. Only some rows state a clone size, as once, few, many or a class for expanded clones.

.,15,TRBV6-1,TRBD2,TRBJ2-5,CASSETSGSSETQYF,TGTGCCAGCAGTGAAACTAGCGGGAGTTCAGAGACCCAGTACTTC
.,13,TRBV7-9,.,TRBJ2-3,CASSLGGTDTQYF,TGTGCCAGCAGCTTAGGTGGCACAGATACGCAGTATTTT
.,14,TRBV19,.,TRBJ1-2,CASSIGGQTYGYTF,TGTGCCAGTAGTATAGGAGGGCAGACCTATGGCTACACCTTC
.,11,TRBV7-2,.,TRBJ2-3,CASRVADTQYF,TGTGCCAGTAGGGTGGCAGATACGCAGTATTTT
.,13,TRBV5-1,TRBD1,TRBJ1-2,CASSSGGVLGYTF,TGCGCCAGCAGTTCAGGGGGAGTCCTTGGCTACACCTTC
.,12,TRBV5-1,.,TRBJ1-1,CASSSVGAEAFF,TGCGCCAGCAGCTCGGTGGGGGCTGAAGCTTTCTTT
.,12,TRBV7-9,.,TRBJ2-7,CASSSPPYEQYF,TGTGCCAGCAGCTCCCCCCCCTACGAGCAGTACTTC
.,14,TRBV9,.,TRBJ1-2,CASSTTAENYGYTF,TGTGCCAGCAGCACGACAGCGGAGAACTATGGCTACACCTTC
few,14,TRBV5-1,.,TRBJ2-2,CASSLDGGPGELFF,TGCGCCAGCAGCTTGGATGGGGGGCCCGGGGAGCTGTTTTTT
once,14,TRBV10-1,.,TRBJ2-1,CASSESGSNNEQFF,TGCGCCAGCAGTGAGTCCGGGTCGAACAATGAGCAGTTCTTC
.,14,TRBV18,TRBD2,TRBJ2-7,CASSPPGLAYEQYF,TGTGCCAGCTCACCACCGGGACTAGCTTACGAGCAGTACTTC
.,16,TRBV10-3,TRBD2,TRBJ2-5,CAISESLAGVGETQYF,TGTGCCATCAGTGAGTCCCTAGCGGGAGTCGGAGAGACCCAGTACTTC
.,13,TRBV30,.,TRBJ2-7,CAWSFGISYEQYF,TGTGCCTGGAGTTTCGGGATCTCCTACGAGCAGTACTTC
.,14,TRBV18,.,TRBJ1-1,CASSHGREWTEAFF,TGTGCCAGCTCTCACGGGAGGGAATGGACTGAAGCTTTCTTT
few,15,TRBV28,TRBD1,TRBJ2-2,CASRAGTGWAGELFF,TGTGCCAGCAGGGCCGGGACAGGGTGGGCCGGGGAGCTGTTTTTT
.,14,TRBV27,TRBD2,TRBJ2-7,CASSLQRGRDEQYF,TGTGCCAGCAGTTTACAACGCGGGAGGGACGAGCAGTACTTC
.,13,TRBV2,.,TRBJ2-1,CASSDGGYNEQFF,TGTGCCAGCAGTGACGGGGGCTACAATGAGCAGTTCTTC